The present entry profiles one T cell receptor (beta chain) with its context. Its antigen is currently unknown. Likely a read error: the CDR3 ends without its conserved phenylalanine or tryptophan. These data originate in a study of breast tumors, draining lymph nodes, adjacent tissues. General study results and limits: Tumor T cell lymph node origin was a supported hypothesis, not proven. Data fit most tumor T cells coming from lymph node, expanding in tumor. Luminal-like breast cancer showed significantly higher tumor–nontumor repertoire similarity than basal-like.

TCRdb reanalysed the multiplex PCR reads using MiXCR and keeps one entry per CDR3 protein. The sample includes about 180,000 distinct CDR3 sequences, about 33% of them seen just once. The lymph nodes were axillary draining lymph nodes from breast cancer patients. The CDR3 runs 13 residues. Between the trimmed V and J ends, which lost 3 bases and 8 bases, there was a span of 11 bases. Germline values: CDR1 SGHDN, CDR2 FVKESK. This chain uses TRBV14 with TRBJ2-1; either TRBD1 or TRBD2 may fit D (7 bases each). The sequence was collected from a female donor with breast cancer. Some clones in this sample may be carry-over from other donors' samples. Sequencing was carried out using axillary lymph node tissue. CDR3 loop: CASSQSGGDEQFS. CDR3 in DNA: TGTGCCAGCAGCCAGTCAGGGGGGGATGAGCAGTTCTCC.